A selection of T cell receptor beta chains follows, all from one sample in a study of cytomegalovirus exposure and HLA in healthy donors. The assay was immunoSEQ multiplex PCR, and TCRdb's table has in-frame clones only and misses some. This sample yields a few hundred thousand clones, of which over 75% are seen a single time; 10% belongs to the top ten. Sequenced: PBMCs. These TCRs come from a woman between 50 and 59 years old in good health and CMV-seropositive. Each CDR3 is given with its conserved first and last residue.

j_gene: TRBJ2-4
len: 17
v_gene: TRBV29-1
CDR3aa: CSAMSNPGQAVRDIQYF

j_gene: TRBJ2-3
len: 17
v_gene: TRBV7-6
CDR3aa: CASSHYPGLAGGLTQYF

j_gene: TRBJ2-7
len: 13
v_gene: TRBV18
CDR3aa: CASSPGTAYEQYF

j_gene: TRBJ2-3
len: 14
v_gene: TRBV5-4
CDR3aa: CASSSRSSTDTQYF

j_gene: TRBJ1-6
len: 16
v_gene: TRBV7-9
CDR3aa: CASSFNGGTGDSPLHF

j_gene: TRBJ1-6
len: 15
v_gene: TRBV6-4
CDR3aa: CASSLAGTGNSPLHF

j_gene: TRBJ2-2
len: 14
v_gene: TRBV5-4
CDR3aa: CASSHDRVSGELFF

j_gene: TRBJ1-2
len: 14
v_gene: TRBV18
CDR3aa: CASSPLRTGYGYTF

j_gene: TRBJ1-2
len: 15
v_gene: TRBV6-1
CDR3aa: CASSEWSREDYGYTF

j_gene: TRBJ1-4
len: 15
v_gene: TRBV7-9
CDR3aa: CASSQSGRAREKLFF

j_gene: TRBJ1-2
len: 15
v_gene: TRBV7-2
CDR3aa: CASSLVGGINYGYTF

j_gene: TRBJ2-7
len: 13
v_gene: TRBV29-1
CDR3aa: CSVRDRVAYEQYF

j_gene: TRBJ2-2
len: 13
v_gene: TRBV29-1
CDR3aa: CSVAGGASGELFF

j_gene: TRBJ2-3
len: 16
v_gene: TRBV5-1
CDR3aa: CASSTVSGTNTDTQYF

j_gene: TRBJ1-5
len: 16
v_gene: TRBV10-3
CDR3aa: CAISPHETGGNQPQHF

j_gene: TRBJ1-3
len: 13
v_gene: TRBV2
CDR3aa: CASRWTSGNTIYF

j_gene: TRBJ2-3
len: 12
v_gene: TRBV7-9
CDR3aa: CSSSSESDTQYF

j_gene: TRBJ1-2
len: 15
v_gene: TRBV28
CDR3aa: CASSPLGQGDYGYTF

j_gene: TRBJ1-2
len: 15
v_gene: TRBV30
CDR3aa: CAWRPPDRDYYGYTF

j_gene: TRBJ2-7
len: 13
v_gene: TRBV7-8
CDR3aa: CASAGNRAYEQYF

j_gene: TRBJ1-2
len: 14
v_gene: TRBV28
CDR3aa: CASSLVPGNYGYTF

j_gene: TRBJ1-1
len: 14
v_gene: TRBV7-2
CDR3aa: CASSRVAGAKEAFF

j_gene: TRBJ1-1
len: 14
v_gene: TRBV5-1
CDR3aa: CASSLGGGGAEAFF

j_gene: TRBJ1-2
len: 16
v_gene: TRBV18
CDR3aa: CASSPLRSEDAEGYTF

j_gene: TRBJ2-6
len: 16
v_gene: TRBV29-1
CDR3aa: CSVGQGRSSGANVLTF

j_gene: TRBJ1-1
len: 13
v_gene: TRBV9
CDR3aa: CASSVAVNTEAFF

j_gene: TRBJ1-2
len: 14
v_gene: TRBV28
CDR3aa: CASRNRGANYGYTF

j_gene: TRBJ1-1
len: 15
v_gene: TRBV7-9
CDR3aa: CASSFTKLWDTEAFF